This TCR beta chain was identified in a study of blood T cell repertoires in COVID-19. Study context: COVID-19 samples collected from the United States, Italy and Spain covered acute and convalescent phases. PBMCs, B-cell-depleted T cells, or T cells provided the cDNA or gDNA that made up the material.

The ends were cut back, 3 bases at V and 8 bases at J, with 15 bases in the middle. The CDR3 has 14 amino acids. CDR1 is SGHRS, CDR2 YFSETQ, per germline. The table came from immunoSEQ multiplex PCR; TCRdb's copy has only in-frame clones and leaves some out. Among 200,000 to 300,000 clones, 70% to 80% were seen once, and the ten largest hold about 3.1%. Specimen: peripheral blood. V gene TRBV5-1 combines with J gene TRBJ2-1; D possibly corresponds to TRBD2 (6 bases). The receptor comes from a woman older than 75 with acute or convalescent COVID-19. The CDR3 here is CASSSALASDEQFF. CDR3 DNA sequence: TGCGCCAGCAGCTCCGCTCTAGCGTCGGATGAGCAGTTCTTC.